The source of this TCR beta chain is a study of blood T cell repertoires in COVID-19. Whole-study context: The cDNA or gDNA used as material had been derived from T cells, B-cell-depleted T cells, or PBMCs.

Original methodology: Amplifying reference gene primers gave estimates of nucleated cell counts. The assay was immunoSEQ multiplex PCR, and TCRdb's table has in-frame clones only and misses some. V, J and clone size are those of that table, while D and trimming were read from the DNA. The data contain approximately 300,000 clones, over 75% of them singletons. CDR1 is SGHTA and CDR2 is FQGNSA in the germline V gene. Deletions cut 3 bases from V and 4 bases from J, with 13 bases between. This CDR3 spans 15 amino acids. In Seattle, patients joined the study during active infection and were tracked longitudinally.

The TCR comes from a woman in her 30s with COVID-19, enrolled during active disease. The sequencing sample was made of peripheral blood. The V gene is TRBV7-2, the J gene TRBJ2-1, with D unresolved. The CDR3 bases are TGTGCCAGCAGCTTTGGGCTCCAGTCTTACAATGAGCAGTTCTTC. Residues: CASSFGLQSYNEQFF.